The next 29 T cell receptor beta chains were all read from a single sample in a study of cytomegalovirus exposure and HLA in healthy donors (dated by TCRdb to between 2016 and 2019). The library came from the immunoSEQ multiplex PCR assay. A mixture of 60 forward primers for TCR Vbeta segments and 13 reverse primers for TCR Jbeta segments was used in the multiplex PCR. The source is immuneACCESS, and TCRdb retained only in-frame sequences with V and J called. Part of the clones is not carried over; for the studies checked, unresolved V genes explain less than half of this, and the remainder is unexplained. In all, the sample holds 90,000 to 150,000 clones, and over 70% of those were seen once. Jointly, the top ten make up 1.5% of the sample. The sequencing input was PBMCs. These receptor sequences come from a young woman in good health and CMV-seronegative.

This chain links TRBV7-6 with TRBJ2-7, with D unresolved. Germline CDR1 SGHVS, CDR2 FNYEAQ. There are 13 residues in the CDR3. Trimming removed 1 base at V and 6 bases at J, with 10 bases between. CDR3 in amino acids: CASSLGQTLEQYF. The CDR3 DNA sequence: TGTGCCAGCAGCTTAGGGCAAACCCTCGAGCAGTACTTC.

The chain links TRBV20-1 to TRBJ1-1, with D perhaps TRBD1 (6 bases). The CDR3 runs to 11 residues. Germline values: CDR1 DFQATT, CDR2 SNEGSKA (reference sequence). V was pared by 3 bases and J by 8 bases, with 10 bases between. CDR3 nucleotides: TGCAGTGCTAGGAGGACAGTAGAAGCTTTCTTT. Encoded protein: CSARRTVEAFF.

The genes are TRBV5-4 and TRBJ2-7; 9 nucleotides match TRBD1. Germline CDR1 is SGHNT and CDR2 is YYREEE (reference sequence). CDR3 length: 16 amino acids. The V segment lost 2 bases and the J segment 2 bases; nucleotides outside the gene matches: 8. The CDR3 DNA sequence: TGTGCCAGCAGCTTTCGACGGACAGGGGAGGCCTACGAGCAGTACTTC. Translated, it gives CASSFRRTGEAYEQYF.

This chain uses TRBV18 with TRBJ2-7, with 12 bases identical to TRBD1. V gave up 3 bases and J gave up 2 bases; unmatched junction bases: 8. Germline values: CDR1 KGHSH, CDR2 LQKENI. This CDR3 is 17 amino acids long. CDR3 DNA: TGTGCCAGCTCACCCCGGGGACAGGGGGCAGGGGCCTACGAGCAGTACTTC. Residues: CASSPRGQGAGAYEQYF.

CDR3 DNA sequence: TGTGCCAGCAGCGTATATCCTAGCGTGGACAACGAGCAGTACTTC. Its protein is CASSVYPSVDNEQYF. J is TRBJ2-7 and V is TRBV9; tentative D call: TRBD2 (6 bases). V was shortened by 1 base and J by 5 bases, with 16 bases between the two germline ends. There are 15 residues in the CDR3. CDR1 and CDR2 (germline): SGDLS, YYNGEE.

DNA of the CDR3: TGTGCCAGCATCACCCAGGGGAGCAACACTGAAGCTTTCTTT. Translating it yields CASITQGSNTEAFF. This chain joins TRBV5-4 and TRBJ1-1; D possibly corresponds to TRBD1 (6 bases). The CDR3 extends over 14 amino acids. V lost 6 bases to trimming and J lost 2 bases, with 14 bases between them. Per the germline V gene, CDR1 is SGHNT and CDR2 is YYREEE (reference sequence).

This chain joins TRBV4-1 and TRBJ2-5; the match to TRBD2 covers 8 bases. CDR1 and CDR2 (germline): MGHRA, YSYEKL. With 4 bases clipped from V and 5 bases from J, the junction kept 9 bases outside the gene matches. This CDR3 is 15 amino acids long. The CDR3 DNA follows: TGCGCCAGCAGCCTTCAGCGGGAGATAACGGAGACCCAGTACTTC. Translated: CASSLQREITETQYF.

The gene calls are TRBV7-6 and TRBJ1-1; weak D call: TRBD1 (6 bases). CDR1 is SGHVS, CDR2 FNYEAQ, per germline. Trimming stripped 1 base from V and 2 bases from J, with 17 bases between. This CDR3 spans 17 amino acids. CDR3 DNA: TGTGCCAGCAGCTTAGAAGGGGGTCGTGGGGTTAACACTGAAGCTTTCTTT. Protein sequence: CASSLEGGRGVNTEAFF.

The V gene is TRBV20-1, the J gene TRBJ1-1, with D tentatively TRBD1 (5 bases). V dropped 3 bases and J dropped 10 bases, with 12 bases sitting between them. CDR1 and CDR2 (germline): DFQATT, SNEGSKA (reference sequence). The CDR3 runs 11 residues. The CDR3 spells CSASSRQGAFF. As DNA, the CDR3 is TGCAGTGCTAGCTCCAGGCAGGGAGCTTTCTTT.

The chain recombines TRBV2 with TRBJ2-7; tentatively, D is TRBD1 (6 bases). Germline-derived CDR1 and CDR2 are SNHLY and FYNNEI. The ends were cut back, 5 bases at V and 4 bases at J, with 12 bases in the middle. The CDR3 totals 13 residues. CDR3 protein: CASSLEQGYEQYF. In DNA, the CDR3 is TGTGCCAGCAGTTTAGAACAGGGATACGAGCAGTACTTC. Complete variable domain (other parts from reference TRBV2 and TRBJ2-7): EPEVTQTPSHQVTQMGQEVILRCVPISNHLYFYWYRQILGQKVEFLVSFYNNEISEKSEIFDDQFSVERPDGSNFTLKIRSTKLEDSAMYFCASSLEQGYEQYFGPGTRLTVT.

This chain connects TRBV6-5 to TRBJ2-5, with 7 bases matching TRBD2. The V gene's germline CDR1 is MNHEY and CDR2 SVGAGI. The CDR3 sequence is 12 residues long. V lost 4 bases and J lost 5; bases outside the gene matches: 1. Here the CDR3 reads CASSWEGETQYF. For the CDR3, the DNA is TGTGCCAGCAGTTGGGAGGGGGAGACCCAGTACTTC.

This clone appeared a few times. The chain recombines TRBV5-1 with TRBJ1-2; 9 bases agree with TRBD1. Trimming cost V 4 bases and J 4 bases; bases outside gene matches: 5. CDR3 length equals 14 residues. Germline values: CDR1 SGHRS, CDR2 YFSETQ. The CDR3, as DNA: TGCGCCAGCAGCACAGGACAGGGGCCCTATGGCTACACCTTC. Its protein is CASSTGQGPYGYTF. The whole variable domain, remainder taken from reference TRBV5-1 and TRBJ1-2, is KAGVTQTPRYLIKTRGQQVTLSCSPISGHRSVSWYQQTPGQGLQFLFEYFSETQRNKGNFPGRFSGRQFSNSRSEMNVSTLELGDSALYLCASSTGQGPYGYTFGSGTRLTVV.

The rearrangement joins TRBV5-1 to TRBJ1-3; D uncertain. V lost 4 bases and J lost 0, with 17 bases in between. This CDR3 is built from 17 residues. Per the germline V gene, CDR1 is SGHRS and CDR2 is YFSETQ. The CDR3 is CASSPTVGQLSGNTIYF. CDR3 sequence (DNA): TGCGCCAGCAGCCCAACAGTTGGGCAGCTCTCTGGAAACACCATATATTTT. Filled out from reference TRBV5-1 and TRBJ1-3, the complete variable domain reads KAGVTQTPRYLIKTRGQQVTLSCSPISGHRSVSWYQQTPGQGLQFLFEYFSETQRNKGNFPGRFSGRQFSNSRSEMNVSTLELGDSALYLCASSPTVGQLSGNTIYFGEGSWLTVV.

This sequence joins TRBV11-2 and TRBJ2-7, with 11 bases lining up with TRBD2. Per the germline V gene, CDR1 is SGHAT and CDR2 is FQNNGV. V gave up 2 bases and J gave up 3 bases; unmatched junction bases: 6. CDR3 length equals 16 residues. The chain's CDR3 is CASSLIRGLAVYEQYF. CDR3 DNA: TGTGCCAGCAGCTTAATACGGGGACTAGCGGTCTACGAGCAGTACTTC.

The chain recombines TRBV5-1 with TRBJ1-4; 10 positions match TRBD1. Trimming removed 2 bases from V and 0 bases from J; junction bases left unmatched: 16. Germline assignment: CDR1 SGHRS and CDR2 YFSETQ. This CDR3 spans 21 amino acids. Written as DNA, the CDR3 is TGCGCCAGCAGCTTCTCACCCCTTGGGACAGGGGAAAGAGCAACTAATGAAAAACTGTTTTTT. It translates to CASSFSPLGTGERATNEKLFF.

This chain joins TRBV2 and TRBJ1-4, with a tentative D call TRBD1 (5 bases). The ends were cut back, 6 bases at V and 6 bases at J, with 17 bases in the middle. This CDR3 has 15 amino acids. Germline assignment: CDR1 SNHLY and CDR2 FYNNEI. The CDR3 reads CASSVDIGGDEKLFF. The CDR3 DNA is TGTGCCAGCAGCGTGGACATCGGGGGGGATGAAAAACTGTTTTTT.

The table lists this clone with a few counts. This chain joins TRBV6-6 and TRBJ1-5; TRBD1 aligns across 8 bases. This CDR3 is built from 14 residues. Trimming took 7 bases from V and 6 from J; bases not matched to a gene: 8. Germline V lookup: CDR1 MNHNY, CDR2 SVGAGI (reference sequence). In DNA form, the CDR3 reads TGTGCCAGCACTTTGAGGGACAGGAGTCAGCCCCAGCATTTT. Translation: CASTLRDRSQPQHF.

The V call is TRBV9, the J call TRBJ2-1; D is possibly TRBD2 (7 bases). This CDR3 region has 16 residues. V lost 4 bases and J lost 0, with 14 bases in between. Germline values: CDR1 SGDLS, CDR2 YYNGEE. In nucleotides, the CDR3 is TGTGCCAGCAGCCTCAGGGGCGGGGGCTCCTACAATGAGCAGTTCTTC. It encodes CASSLRGGGSYNEQFF.

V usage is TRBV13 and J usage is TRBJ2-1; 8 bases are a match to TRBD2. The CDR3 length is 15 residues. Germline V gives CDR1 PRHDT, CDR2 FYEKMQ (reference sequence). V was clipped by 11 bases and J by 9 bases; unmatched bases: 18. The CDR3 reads CAPPRTGGGRGEQFF. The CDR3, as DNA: TGTGCCCCCCCCCGGACGGGGGGGGGTAGGGGTGAGCAGTTCTTC.

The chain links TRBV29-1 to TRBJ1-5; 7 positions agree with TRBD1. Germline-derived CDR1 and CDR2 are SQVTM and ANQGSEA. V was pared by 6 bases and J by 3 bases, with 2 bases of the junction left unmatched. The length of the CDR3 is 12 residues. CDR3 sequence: CSVGQLNQPQHF. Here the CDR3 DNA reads TGCAGCGTGGGACAGCTCAATCAGCCCCAGCATTTT.

The CDR3 DNA follows: TGTGCCAGCAGCTACACCTTGAACTACAATGAGCAGTTCTTC. It translates to CASSYTLNYNEQFF. The V and J genes are TRBV5-6 and TRBJ2-1; D gene ambiguous. The CDR3 is made up of 14 amino acids. Germline loops: CDR1 SGHDT, CDR2 YYEEEE. The V gene lost 3 bases and the J gene lost 3 bases, with 10 bases spanning the gap. The full variable domain, its missing parts supplied by reference TRBV5-6 and TRBJ2-1, is DAGVTQSPTHLIKTRGQQVTLRCSPKSGHDTVSWYQQALGQGPQFIFQYYEEEERQRGNFPDRFSGHQFPNYSSELNVNALLLGDSALYLCASSYTLNYNEQFFGPGTRLTVL.

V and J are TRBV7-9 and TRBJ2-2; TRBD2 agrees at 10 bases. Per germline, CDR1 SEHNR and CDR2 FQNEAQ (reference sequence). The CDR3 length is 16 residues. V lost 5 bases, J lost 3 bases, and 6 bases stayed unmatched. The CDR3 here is CASSPSGRGYTGELFF. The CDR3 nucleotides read TGTGCCAGCAGCCCTAGCGGGAGAGGGTACACCGGGGAGCTGTTTTTT.

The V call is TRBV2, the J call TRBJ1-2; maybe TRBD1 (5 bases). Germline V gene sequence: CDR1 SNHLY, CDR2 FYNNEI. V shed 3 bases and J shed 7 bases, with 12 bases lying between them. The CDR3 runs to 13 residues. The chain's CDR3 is CASSDWGDSGYTF. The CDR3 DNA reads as TGTGCCAGCAGTGATTGGGGGGACTCTGGCTACACCTTC.

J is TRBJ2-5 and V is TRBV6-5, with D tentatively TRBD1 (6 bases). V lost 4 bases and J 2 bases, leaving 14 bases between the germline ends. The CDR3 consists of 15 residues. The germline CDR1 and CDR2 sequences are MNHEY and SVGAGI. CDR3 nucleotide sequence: TGTGCCAGCAGTTCCCAGGGGCCCCTTCAAGAGACCCAGTACTTC. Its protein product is CASSSQGPLQETQYF.

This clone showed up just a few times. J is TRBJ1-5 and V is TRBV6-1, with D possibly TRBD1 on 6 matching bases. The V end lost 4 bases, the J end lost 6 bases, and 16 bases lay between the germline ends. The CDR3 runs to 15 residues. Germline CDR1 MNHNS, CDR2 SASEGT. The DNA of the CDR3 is TGTGCCAGCAGTGGATCAGGGGTGAACGGTCAGCCCCAGCATTTT. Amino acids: CASSGSGVNGQPQHF.

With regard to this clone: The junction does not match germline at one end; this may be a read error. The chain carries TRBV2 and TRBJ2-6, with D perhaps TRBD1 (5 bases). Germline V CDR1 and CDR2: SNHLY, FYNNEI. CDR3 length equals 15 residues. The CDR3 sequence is CASSAMVSGANGLTF. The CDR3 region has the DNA TGTGCCAGCAGTGCAATGGTCTCTGGGGCCAACGGCCTGACTTTC.

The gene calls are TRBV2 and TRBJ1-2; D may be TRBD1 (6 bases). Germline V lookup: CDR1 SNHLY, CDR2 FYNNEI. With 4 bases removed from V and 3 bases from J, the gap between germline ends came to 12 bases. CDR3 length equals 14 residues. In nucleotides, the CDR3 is TGTGCCAGCAGTGCGTGGGCAGGGGACTATGGCTACACCTTC. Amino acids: CASSAWAGDYGYTF.

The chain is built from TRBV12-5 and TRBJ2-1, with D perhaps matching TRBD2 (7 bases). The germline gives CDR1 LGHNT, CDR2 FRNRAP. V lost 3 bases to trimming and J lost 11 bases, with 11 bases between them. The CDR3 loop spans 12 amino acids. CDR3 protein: CASGFWGGKQFF. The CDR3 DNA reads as TGTGCTAGTGGTTTCTGGGGGGGCAAGCAGTTCTTC.

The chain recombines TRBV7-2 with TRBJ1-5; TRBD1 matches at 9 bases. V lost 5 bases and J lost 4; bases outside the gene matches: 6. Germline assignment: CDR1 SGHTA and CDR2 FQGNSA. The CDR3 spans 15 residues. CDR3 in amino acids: CASSPYGTGNQPQHF. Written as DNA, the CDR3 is TGTGCCAGCAGCCCCTACGGGACAGGGAATCAGCCCCAGCATTTT.